The subject of this entry is one T cell receptor (beta chain). The antigen it binds to is not known. Per-base quality was not reported, and no clone a single base away is much larger than it. Sequencing was carried out with an Illumina HiSeq 1500. The public sequencing data were trimmed at Q25 with fastp and processed into clonotypes with MiXCR by TCRdb, which kept only in-frame beta chains. Under each unique CDR3 protein, matching rows form one entry showing the most common genes and DNA. In this sample the table shows about 51,000 distinct CDR3 sequences, more than 15% of which occur a single time. More than 20% of the sample is held by the ten biggest clonotypes. The sample's treatment or condition label is to be understood as: in vitro stimulation with specific CMV peptide epitopes to enrich CMV-specific T cells. The data originate from a study of T cell repertoires in cytomegalovirus infection (dated by TCRdb to about 2019). Concerning the study at large: Recently identified HLA-C-restricted CMV epitopes, whose presentation resists viral immunomodulation, were targeted by peptide stimulations together with well-studied HLA-B-restricted epitopes. The HLA type of each donor mattered for the analysis, because public TCR beta signatures pointed to carriage of CMV infection along with the matching HLA type.

From a lookup of the germline V gene (reference sequence), CDR1 and CDR2 are SEHNR and FQNEAQ. From cysteine to phenylalanine, the CDR3 is 16 amino acids long. The only DNA kept is the CDR3, 48 bases in frame from the first base. V and J are trimmed by 4 bases and 2 bases, and the gene matches miss 5 bases of the junction. The research as a whole found: The ex vivo response was dominated by HLA-C-restricted CMV-specific TCR beta clonotypes, which also provided the single most frequent clonotype in two of eight donors. Cumulative frequency of public TCR beta family members discriminated carriers of CMV infection plus the relevant HLA type in this cohort and an independent approximately 400-donor cohort.

Here the sequenced sample was CD8+ T cells from cultured PBMCs, taken from culture after CMV antigen stimulation. The clonotype originates from a human donor in good health (CMV status not recorded). Some clones in this sample may be carry-over from other donors' samples. The sequence joins TRBV7-9 to TRBJ2-1; 10 junctional bases match TRBD2. The CDR3 loop reads CASSSSTSGPYNEQFF. The DNA sequence reads TGTGCCAGCAGCTCTTCGACTAGCGGGCCCTACAATGAGCAGTTCTTC.